The T cell receptor beta chain described here comes from a study of metastatic and nonmetastatic thyroid tumors. Background on the study: Patients with malignant and benign thyroid disease provided blood and tumor or nodule tissue, whose repertoires were compared. Study-wide results and limits: Significantly higher TCR beta diversity was reportedly seen in malignant thyroid tumors than benign nodules, in blood and tumor.

The CDR3 loop spans 14 amino acids. The germline V gene has CDR1 LNHDA and CDR2 SQIVND (reference sequence). The germline V and J ends were trimmed by 9 bases and 1 base, with 13 bases remaining between them. Authors' analysis steps: Across clinicopathological groups, CDR3 differences served as the basis for building a distant-metastasis classifier for papillary thyroid cancer. From the PCR reads, TCRdb re-called clones with MiXCR. The authors' filters were not applied to this entry. The sample has around 28,000 clones; roughly 4% are singletons. This clone was recorded at least ten times. Its target is unknown. No patient had received any treatment before thyroid surgery.

This TCR was sampled from a male donor with papillary thyroid cancer or a benign thyroid nodule (not recorded which). Some clones in this sample may be carry-over from other donors' samples. The chain joins TRBV19 to TRBJ1-5; D ambiguous. The sample taken for sequencing was blood. The CDR3, as DNA: TGTGCCAGCGGTACACAAGGAAGCAATCAGCCCCAGCATTTT. Its protein product is CASGTQGSNQPQHF.